One sample yielded the 22 T cell receptor beta chains listed below, sequenced in a study of regulatory T cells in long-lasting Graves disease. Time point here: newly diagnosed GD, antithyroid drugs for less than 3 months. Generation of the TCR library employed RNA extracted from PBMCs. Sequencing libraries for TCR beta were prepared with iRepertoire HTBI primers and Arm-PCR of CDR3 regions. TCRdb re-called the multiplex PCR reads with MiXCR, one entry per CDR3 protein. The sample has 350,000 to 500,000 distinct CDR3 sequences, about a sixth seen once; the top ten hold over 8.5%. These data were also reused for a study on T cells in Graves' hyperthyroidism and ophthalmopathy.

This specimen consisted of peripheral blood mononuclear cells (PBMCs), obtained at new diagnosis, from a patient treated with antithyroid drugs. Source of these receptors: a woman under 40 with Graves disease.

This clonotype was counted between two and nine times. V gene TRBV20-1 combines with J gene TRBJ1-1; possibly TRBD1 for D (5 bases). The V end lost 5 bases, the J end lost 1 base, and 11 bases lay between the germline ends. The CDR3 contains 13 residues. CDR1 is DFQATT, CDR2 SNEGSKA, per germline (reference sequence). As DNA, the CDR3 is TGCAGTGCTTCTCACGGGACGAACACTGAAGCTTTCTTT. Its protein is CSASHGTNTEAFF.

V is TRBV20-1 and J is TRBJ2-7, with a weak D call TRBD1 (5 bases). V lost 1 base and J lost 0, with 22 bases in between. The CDR3 has 18 amino acids. CDR1 DFQATT and CDR2 SNEGSKA come from the germline V gene (reference sequence). CDR3 residues: CSARGVPSTPRDSYEQYF. The CDR3, as DNA: TGCAGTGCTAGAGGGGTCCCCTCTACCCCCAGGGACTCCTACGAGCAGTACTTC.

Ten or more counts support this clonotype. The rearrangement uses TRBV20-1 and TRBJ2-7; 8 positions agree with TRBD1. V trimming: 1 base; J trimming: 3 bases; junction bases outside the gene matches: 5. Germline CDR1 reads DFQATT; CDR2 reads SNEGSKA (reference sequence). The CDR3 runs 14 residues. The DNA of the CDR3 is TGCAGTGCTAGAGGGACAGGGAGGAGCTACGAGCAGTACTTC. This encodes CSARGTGRSYEQYF.

This clonotype was recorded a few times. The V and J genes are TRBV4-3 and TRBJ1-2; D is ambiguous. The germline V gene encodes CDR1 LGHNA and CDR2 YSLEER. Between the trimmed V and J ends, which lost 1 base and 1 base, there was a span of 10 bases. The CDR3 covers 15 residues. CDR3 loop: CASSQAGMNNYGYTF. CDR3 in DNA: TGCGCCAGCAGCCAAGCGGGGATGAATAACTATGGCTACACCTTC.

This clonotype was observed a handful of times. This sequence joins TRBV2 and TRBJ1-4; weak D call: TRBD1 (5 bases). The CDR3 has 15 residues. Trimming stripped 6 bases from V and 2 bases from J, with 13 bases between. Germline V gives CDR1 SNHLY, CDR2 FYNNEI. The CDR3 DNA follows: TGTGCCAGCAGCATATCAGGGTCGACTAATGAAAAACTGTTTTTT. Residues: CASSISGSTNEKLFF.

The sample holds many counts of this clonotype. The V call is TRBV12-3 or TRBV12-4, the J call TRBJ1-6; TRBD1 is a possible D gene (5 bases). The germline V and J ends were trimmed by 5 bases and 6 bases, with 11 bases remaining between them. The CDR3 consists of 14 residues. This CDR3 reads CASSTRDRNSPLHF. CDR3 in DNA: TGTGCCAGCAGTACCCGGGACCGTAATTCACCCCTCCACTTT.

The table lists this clonotype with a few counts. The J gene is TRBJ2-1, the V gene TRBV4-1; possible D gene TRBD2, 5 bases. V gave up 0 bases and J gave up 2 bases, with 14 bases separating them. CDR1 and CDR2 (germline): MGHRA, YSYEKL. CDR3 length: 17 residues. The CDR3 DNA follows: TGCGCCAGCAGCCAAGAGAGGTTGAGCGGAGCCTACAATGAGCAGTTCTTC. Its protein is CASSQERLSGAYNEQFF.

This clonotype was observed at least ten times. The chain employs TRBV10-1 and TRBJ1-5; 10 nucleotides line up with TRBD1. V gave up 8 bases and J gave up 0 bases; unmatched junction bases: 19. This CDR3 has 20 residues. The germline V gene has CDR1 WNHNN and CDR2 SYGVQD (reference sequence). DNA of the CDR3: TGCGCCAGCTGGGTGTTAGGTGGGGACAGGGGAGAGGATAGCAATCAGCCCCAGCATTTT. It specifies CASWVLGGDRGEDSNQPQHF.

The chain combines TRBV5-1 with TRBJ2-1; D gene ambiguous. The CDR3 has 13 residues. V was clipped by 0 bases and J by 5 bases, with 6 bases between them. Germline V gives CDR1 SGHRS, CDR2 YFSETQ. DNA for the CDR3: TGCGCCAGCAGCTTGGGGGCACACAATGAGCAGTTCTTC. This sequence encodes CASSLGAHNEQFF.

This clonotype was recorded once. A read error may be the cause here, since a much bigger clone is one base away. The CDR3 bases are TGTGCCAGCGTAGCCATTAGCGGGAAATCCTACGGGCAGTACTTC. Its translation: CASVAISGKSYGQYF. The chain has TRBV2 and TRBJ2-7; 8 positions match TRBD2. CDR1 is SNHLY and CDR2 is FYNNEI in the germline V gene. The CDR3 has 15 residues.

At least ten counts were recorded for this clonotype. The rearrangement links TRBV2 to TRBJ2-5; D possibly matches TRBD1 or TRBD2 (5 bases each). Germline V lookup: CDR1 SNHLY, CDR2 FYNNEI. This CDR3 region has 12 residues. V gave up 4 bases and J gave up 5 bases, with 8 bases separating them. The CDR3 sequence: CASSGDGETQYF. In DNA, the CDR3 is TGTGCCAGCAGTGGGGACGGCGAGACCCAGTACTTC.

The chain is built from TRBV3-1 and TRBJ2-2; no clear D. V dropped 2 bases and J dropped 4 bases, with 5 bases sitting between them. This CDR3 contains 13 residues. Germline V lookup: CDR1 LGHDT, CDR2 YNNKEL (reference sequence). CDR3 residues: CASSQFSTGELFF. As DNA, the CDR3 is TGTGCCAGCAGCCAATTCAGCACCGGGGAGCTGTTTTTT.

This clonotype was observed many times. The rearrangement links TRBV13 to TRBJ2-7; 9 bases line up with TRBD2. Germline V gene data show CDR1 as PRHDT and CDR2 as FYEKMQ (reference sequence). The CDR3 is made up of 16 amino acids. The junction had 8 bases not matched to a gene; V was cut back by 3 bases and J by 2 bases. CDR3 residues: CASSFVSGRRPYEQYF. The CDR3 DNA is TGTGCCAGCAGCTTTGTAAGCGGGAGGAGGCCCTACGAGCAGTACTTC.

A word on this clonotype: Being one base from a much bigger clone, this may be a read error. The V and J genes are TRBV27 and TRBJ1-5, with D uncertain. Looked up from germline, CDR1 is MNHEY and CDR2 is SMNVEV (reference sequence). CDR3 length: 13 amino acids. V was shortened by 11 bases and J by 0 bases, with 11 bases between the two germline ends. CDR3 in DNA: TGTGCCGCCCCTCTAGGTAGCAATCAGCCCCAGCATTTT. Its translation is CAAPLGSNQPQHF.

There are many counts of this clonotype. V gene TRBV28 combines with J gene TRBJ2-1; possibly TRBD1 for D (6 bases). The CDR3 is 14 amino acids. Trimming removed 5 bases at V and 5 bases at J, with 13 bases between. The germline CDR1 and CDR2 sequences are MDHEN and SYDVKM. The CDR3 here is CASSPYRVNNEQFF. The CDR3 nucleotides read TGTGCCAGCAGTCCTTACAGGGTAAACAATGAGCAGTTCTTC. Full variable domain (missing parts from reference TRBV28 and TRBJ2-1): DVKVTQSSRYLVKRTGEKVFLECVQDMDHENMFWYRQDPGLGLRLIYFSYDVKMKEKGDIPEGYSVSREKKERFSLILESASTNQTSMYLCASSPYRVNNEQFFGPGTRLTVL.

V gene TRBV19 combines with J gene TRBJ2-6, with 10 bases that match TRBD1. The CDR3 contains 17 residues. The V gene's germline CDR1 is LNHDA and CDR2 SQIVND (reference sequence). With V trimmed by 6 bases and J by 0 bases, 5 bases remained unmatched. In nucleotides, the CDR3 is TGTGCCAGTAGACCGTGGGACAGGGGCTCTGGGGCCAACGTCCTGACTTTC. This sequence encodes CASRPWDRGSGANVLTF. Drawing the rest from reference TRBV19 and TRBJ2-6, the complete variable domain is DGGITQSPKYLFRKEGQNVTLSCEQNLNHDAMYWYRQDPGQGLRLIYYSQIVNDFQKGDIAEGYSVSREKKESFPLTVTSAQKNPTAFYLCASRPWDRGSGANVLTFGAGSRLTVL.

The chain links TRBV6-5 to TRBJ1-2; no firm D call. The germline CDR1 and CDR2 sequences are MNHEY and SVGAGI. The CDR3 consists of 12 residues. Trimming stripped 4 bases from V and 5 bases from J, with 8 bases between. CDR3: CASSSRWYGYTF. The CDR3 DNA follows: TGTGCCAGCAGTTCCAGGTGGTATGGCTACACCTTC.

This clonotype was counted ten times or more. The chain links TRBV7-9 to TRBJ2-1; 11 bases fit TRBD2. The CDR3 has 19 residues. CDR1 and CDR2 from the germline V gene are SEHNR and FQNEAQ (reference sequence). V lost 5 bases and J lost 4; bases outside the gene matches: 16. CDR3 loop: CASSPPWLAGGQIYNEQFF. CDR3 in DNA: TGTGCCAGCAGCCCGCCGTGGCTAGCGGGAGGCCAAATATACAATGAGCAGTTCTTC.

This clonotype appeared a few times. The chain recombines TRBV28 with TRBJ2-3; no definite D call. Germline loops: CDR1 MDHEN, CDR2 SYDVKM. V dropped 3 bases and J dropped 0 bases, with 7 bases sitting between them. The CDR3 is 14 amino acids. The CDR3 sequence: CASSFASSTDTQYF. The DNA for the CDR3 is TGTGCCAGCAGTTTCGCCTCAAGCACAGATACGCAGTATTTT.

For this clonotype: A much larger clonotype is one base distant, so this may be a read error. The J gene is TRBJ1-3, the V gene TRBV30; D is ambiguous. The CDR3 contains 13 residues. Germline lookup yields CDR1 GTSNPN and CDR2 SVGIG (reference sequence). Trimming took off 0 bases at V and 15 bases at J, with 18 bases between the two ends. The CDR3, as DNA: TGTGCCTGGAGTGTAGACGTTTCAGGCCCCAGATATTTT. Encoded protein: CAWSVDVSGPRYF.

In the case of this clonotype: A read error is likely here: a far larger clone is one base away. The CDR3 loop reads CASSHLPGYTEALF. CDR3 coding DNA: TGTGCCAGCAGCCACCTGCCAGGATACACTGAAGCTCTCTTT. The chain recombines TRBV11-3 with TRBJ1-1, with D unresolved. This CDR3 contains 14 residues. CDR1 SGHNT and CDR2 YENEEA come from the germline V gene.

The chain joins TRBV9 to TRBJ2-3; the D is unclear. With 4 bases removed from V and 0 bases from J, the gap between germline ends came to 12 bases. The CDR3 loop spans 15 amino acids. CDR1 is SGDLS and CDR2 is YYNGEE in the germline V gene. As DNA, the CDR3 is TGTGCCAGCAGCCTTGACTGGGTTAGCACAGATACGCAGTATTTT. Protein: CASSLDWVSTDTQYF.